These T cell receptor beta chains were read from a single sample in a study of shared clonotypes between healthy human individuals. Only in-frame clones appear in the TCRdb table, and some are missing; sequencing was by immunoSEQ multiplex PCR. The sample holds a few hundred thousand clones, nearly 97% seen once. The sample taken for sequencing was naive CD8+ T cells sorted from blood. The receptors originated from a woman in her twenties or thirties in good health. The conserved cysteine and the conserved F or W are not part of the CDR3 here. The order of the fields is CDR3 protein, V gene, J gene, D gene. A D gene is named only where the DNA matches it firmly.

ASSIAGGDTQY	TRBV19	TRBJ2-3	TRBD2
ASSFRGDLATEAF	TRBV28	TRBJ1-1	-
ASTRRGGNEQY	TRBV7-9	TRBJ2-7	-
ASGLVQGNTGELF	TRBV12-5	TRBJ2-2	-
ASSQEPSGSLSTGELF	TRBV4-2	TRBJ2-2	TRBD2
ATRGGREQY	TRBV6-6	TRBJ2-7	-
ASSQEGGSGNTGELF	TRBV4-1	TRBJ2-2	-
ASSKEGGGGQPQH	TRBV21-1	TRBJ1-5	-
ASGPGTGAYNEQF	TRBV27	TRBJ2-1	TRBD1
SATGGLAGKMYNEQF	TRBV29-1	TRBJ2-1	TRBD2
AISESKGRGETYEQY	TRBV10-3	TRBJ2-7	TRBD2
AWSGHWNEQF	TRBV30	TRBJ2-1	-
ASSAGTRSYEQY	TRBV9	TRBJ2-7	TRBD2
ASSSTGTGGPEQF	TRBV13	TRBJ2-1	TRBD1
ASSLGPGTLAKNIQY	TRBV5-4	TRBJ2-4	-
ATSRLYPSAAGEKLF	TRBV15	TRBJ1-4	-
ATREQGTEAF	TRBV28	TRBJ1-1	TRBD1
ASSVGGTYEQY	TRBV19	TRBJ2-7	TRBD1
ASSWYQETQY	TRBV11-2	TRBJ2-5	-
ASSLNRGWESTGELF	TRBV7-2	TRBJ2-2	-
ASSARQGSETQY	TRBV5-1	TRBJ2-5	TRBD1
ASSLDGDYTEAF	TRBV13	TRBJ1-1	-
AISEFISASGSLGSYNEQF	TRBV10-3	TRBJ2-1	TRBD2
ASSPLARHSADTQY	TRBV4-2	TRBJ2-3	-
ASSSLGWPTYGYT	TRBV5-1	TRBJ1-2	-
ASSSPRLGPSGRDNEQF	TRBV7-9	TRBJ2-1	TRBD2
ASSPRGRGSANTEAF	TRBV18	TRBJ1-1	-
ASSLIPMNTEAF	TRBV7-8	TRBJ1-1	-
ASSLSIRWNTEAF	TRBV11-2	TRBJ1-1	-
ASSPKGGVNEQY	TRBV28	TRBJ2-7	-
ASSYVGTGFGNEQF	TRBV6-5	TRBJ2-1	TRBD1
ASSQNGVGSYEQY	TRBV13	TRBJ2-7	-
ASSSGQGKHGETQY	TRBV7-9	TRBJ2-5	TRBD1
ASSFPGQGVLGYT	TRBV28	TRBJ1-2	TRBD1
ASSFGGAGQPQH	TRBV27	TRBJ1-5	-
ASRQGPDSSYEQY	TRBV6-4	TRBJ2-7	TRBD1
ASSLRAIPFYEQY	TRBV28	TRBJ2-7	-
ASSEAGSGEAF	TRBV6-1	TRBJ1-1	-
ASSPTRGTGELF	TRBV27	TRBJ2-2	-
ASSLDETSYNEQF	TRBV5-6	TRBJ2-1	-
ASSPRPGTTSSTDTQY	TRBV7-9	TRBJ2-3	-
ASSYGGEASEQY	TRBV6-5	TRBJ2-7	-
ASSVGGTRS	TRBV25-1	TRBJ1-1	-
ASSWDPNQPQH	TRBV11-2	TRBJ1-5	-
AISESTTGTSGYEQY	TRBV10-3	TRBJ2-7	TRBD2
ASSFGGQNYEQY	TRBV5-4	TRBJ2-7	-
ASSPGQGGSPLH	TRBV27	TRBJ1-6	TRBD1
ASSLAGGSGGRTGELF	TRBV7-9	TRBJ2-2	-
ASSLGGRYEQY	TRBV5-4	TRBJ2-7	TRBD2
ASTPVREGADNEQF	TRBV11-2	TRBJ2-1	-